Sequencing of this T cell receptor beta chain was carried out in a study of cytotoxic CD8 clonotypes in ibrutinib-treated CLL. The assay was immunoSEQ multiplex PCR, and TCRdb's table has in-frame clones only and misses some. The table has about 45,000 clones, approximately 65% seen once. This CDR3 spans 15 amino acids. Trimming took off 4 bases at V and 7 bases at J, with 18 bases between the two ends. The germline V gene encodes CDR1 SGDLS and CDR2 YYNGEE. This receptor was identified in a human donor with chronic lymphocytic leukemia. The starting material was PBMCs, obtained after 24 months of ibrutinib treatment. This chain uses TRBV9 with TRBJ1-5; D is ambiguous. DNA for the CDR3: TGTGCCAGCAGCCCCGTTGATTCCAGGAGCCAGCCCCAGCATTTT. Translated, it gives CASSPVDSRSQPQHF. The full variable domain, completed using reference TRBV9 and TRBJ1-5, is DSGVTQTPKHLITATGQRVTLRCSPRSGDLSVYWYQQSLDQGLQFLIQYYNGEERAKGNILERFSAQQFPDLHSELNLSSLELGDSALYFCASSPVDSRSQPQHFGDGTRLSIL.